The next 27 T cell receptor beta chains were all read from a single sample in a study of blood T cells in healthy people across ages. Sample-barcoded 5' priming and a J-beta primer mix drove a second PCR of 7 to 11 cycles. Each CDR3 protein gets one entry after TCRdb re-called the 5' RACE reads with MiXCR. The table shows some 1,800,000 distinct CDR3 sequences, with 35% to 50% occurring only once. Sequenced material: blood. The receptors stem from a human donor in good health.

Details on this clonotype: One junction end disagrees with the germline gene, perhaps due to a read error. V and J are TRBV6-2 or TRBV6-3 and TRBJ2-1; TRBD1 aligns across 10 bases. Germline CDR1 and CDR2: MNHEY and SVGEGT. The CDR3 covers 17 residues. The chain's CDR3 is CASSSLPGQGSFNEQFF. CDR3 coding DNA: TGTGCCAGCAGTTCCCTCCCGGGACAGGGGTCCTTCAATGAGCAGTTCTTC.

J is TRBJ2-7 and V is TRBV20-1; the match to TRBD1 covers 9 bases. V trimming: 5 bases; J trimming: 3 bases; junction bases outside the gene matches: 8. The CDR3 totals 14 residues. CDR1 is DFQATT and CDR2 is SNEGSKA in the germline V gene (reference sequence). CDR3 region: CSAGRQGGNYEQYF. CDR3 DNA: TGCAGTGCTGGACGACAGGGGGGGAACTACGAGCAGTACTTC.

In this sample, this clonotype turned up a few times. The V and J genes are TRBV18 and TRBJ2-4; D is perhaps TRBD2 (5 bases). The J call is doubtful: the DNA matches TRBJ2-7 better. The CDR3 is 15 residues long. Germline V gives CDR1 KGHSH, CDR2 LQKENI. The CDR3 DNA is TGTGCCAGCTCACCTTCTGGTAGGGAGACCTACGAGCAGTACTTC. This sequence encodes CASSPSGRETYEQYF.

Details on this clonotype: A much bigger clone sits one base away, suggesting this may be a read error. J is TRBJ2-5 and V is TRBV29-1, with D maybe TRBD2 (5 bases). The tail of the sequence fits TRBJ2-7 better, so the J call may be wrong. This CDR3 contains 14 residues. CDR1 is SQVTM and CDR2 is ANQGSEA in the germline V gene. The CDR3 DNA reads TGCAGCGTTCCCAGCACGGGATGGACCCACGAGCAGTACTTC. As protein: CSVPSTGWTHEQYF.

The chain carries TRBV29-1 and TRBJ1-1; 7 bases fit TRBD1. Germline V CDR1 and CDR2: SQVTM, ANQGSEA. The J segment lost 4 bases and the V segment lost 7 bases, leaving 3 bases of the junction unmatched. The CDR3 has 11 residues. The CDR3 sequence: CSAGQATEAFF. CDR3 sequence (DNA): TGCAGCGCCGGACAGGCCACTGAAGCTTTCTTT.

The chain joins TRBV5-6 to TRBJ2-2; TRBD2 matches 7 bases. Trimming removed 6 bases from V and 4 bases from J; junction bases left unmatched: 6. Looked up from germline, CDR1 is SGHDT and CDR2 is YYEEEE. The CDR3 length is 14 residues. CDR3 sequence: CASTPGGGTGELFF. The CDR3 DNA is TGTGCCAGCACCCCTGGCGGGGGCACCGGGGAGCTGTTTTTT.

This clonotype was counted at least ten times. The gene calls are TRBV15 and TRBJ1-2; 8 bases are shared with TRBD1. V lost 6 bases to trimming and J lost 3 bases; unmatched junction nucleotides: 3. Germline V gene lookup returns CDR1 LNHNV and CDR2 YYDKDF (reference sequence). The CDR3 is 13 residues long. The CDR3 DNA reads TGTGCCACCAGTCCGGACAGGGACTATGGCTACACCTTC. Protein: CATSPDRDYGYTF.

In its sample, this clonotype was seen a few times. The chain joins TRBV15 to TRBJ1-5; D is undetermined. Germline-derived CDR1 and CDR2 are LNHNV and YYDKDF (reference sequence). V lost 0 bases to trimming and J lost 5 bases, with 8 bases between them. The CDR3 contains 14 residues. This CDR3 reads CATSRDLTDQPQHF. Written as DNA, the CDR3 is TGTGCCACCAGCAGAGATCTTACGGATCAGCCCCAGCATTTT.

The V and J genes are TRBV30 and TRBJ2-1; D possibly matches TRBD1 or TRBD2 (6 bases each). The germline V and J ends were trimmed by 3 bases and 7 bases, with 25 bases remaining between them. Germline lookup yields CDR1 GTSNPN and CDR2 SVGIG (reference sequence). There are 17 residues in the CDR3. CDR3 region: CAWRFWGAGLFRNEQFF. CDR3 DNA sequence: TGTGCCTGGAGGTTTTGGGGGGCAGGTTTGTTCCGAAATGAGCAGTTCTTC.

The chain couples TRBV4-3 to TRBJ1-4; D is uncertain. In germline, CDR1 is LGHNA, CDR2 YSLEER. The CDR3 covers 14 residues. V was shortened by 0 bases and J by 8 bases, with 10 bases between the two germline ends. CDR3 in amino acids: CASSQEWLGEKLFF. CDR3 DNA sequence: TGCGCCAGCAGCCAAGAGTGGCTCGGAGAAAAACTGTTTTTT.

About this clonotype itself: An end of the junction differs from the germline gene, which may be a read error. This chain connects TRBV11-2 to TRBJ2-3; D unclear. The CDR3 loop spans 15 amino acids. The germline V gene encodes CDR1 SGHAT and CDR2 FQNNGV. The CDR3 here is CASSLGGGHTDTQDF. DNA for the CDR3: TGTGCCAGCAGCTTAGGAGGCGGCCACACAGATACGCAGGATTTT.

The V call is TRBV12-3 or TRBV12-4, the J call TRBJ2-4; TRBD1 matches 7 bases. The J call may be in error: the DNA end matches TRBJ2-7 better. This CDR3 comprises 13 residues. The CDR3: CASSLRDRDEQYF. The CDR3, as DNA: TGTGCCAGCAGTTTACGAGACAGGGACGAGCAGTACTTC.

The chain couples TRBV7-9 to TRBJ2-3, with D unresolved. The CDR3 is 12 amino acids. The V end was cut by 8 bases, the J end by 3 bases, with 9 bases between. The germline gives CDR1 SEHNR, CDR2 FQNEAQ (reference sequence). In DNA form, the CDR3 reads TGTGCCAGCGACTTTCTAACAGATACGCAGTATTTT. It codes for CASDFLTDTQYF.

This clonotype was recorded a few times. CDR3 nucleotides: TGTGCCACCAGCAGGGACGGGACAGGGAGTGAGGGTGAGCAGTTCTTC. Its translation: CATSRDGTGSEGEQFF. V gene TRBV15 combines with J gene TRBJ2-1; 9 bases align to TRBD1. This CDR3 contains 16 residues. V shed 3 bases, J shed 9 bases, and the junction held 12 bases outside the gene matches. Germline lookup yields CDR1 LNHNV and CDR2 YYDKDF (reference sequence). The variable domain in full, completed from reference TRBV15 and TRBJ2-1, reads DAMVIQNPRYQVTQFGKPVTLSCSQTLNHNVMYWYQQKSSQAPKLLFHYYDKDFNNEADTPDNFQSRRPNTSFCFLDIRSPGLGDTAMYLCATSRDGTGSEGEQFFGPGTRLTVL.

This clonotype has a count of ten or more. The chain employs TRBV12-3 or TRBV12-4 and TRBJ2-7; D is perhaps TRBD1 (5 bases). Trimming left V 7 bases short and J 2 bases short, with 12 bases between. The CDR3 runs 13 residues. Here the CDR3 reads CASTTGQAYEQYF. The CDR3 bases are TGTGCCAGCACCACAGGACAAGCCTACGAGCAGTACTTC.

CDR3 nucleotides: TGTGCCAGCAGTTTAAGGGGATTCTACAATGAGCAGTTCTTC. Amino acid sequence: CASSLRGFYNEQFF. V gene TRBV28 combines with J gene TRBJ2-1; D perhaps matches TRBD1 (5 bases). CDR3 length: 14 residues. Per the germline V gene, CDR1 is MDHEN and CDR2 is SYDVKM. The germline V and J ends were trimmed by 2 bases and 3 bases, with 8 bases remaining between them.

V usage is TRBV5-6 and J usage is TRBJ2-7; no clear D. This CDR3 region has 13 residues. Germline V CDR1 and CDR2: SGHDT, YYEEEE. V was pared by 8 bases and J by 5 bases, with 17 bases between. DNA of the CDR3: TGTGCCAGTGGCCTCTCATATATCCACGAGCAGTACTTC. Residues: CASGLSYIHEQYF.

This clonotype was counted a few times. V is TRBV10-3 and J is TRBJ2-3; D may correspond to TRBD1 or TRBD2 (5 bases each). CDR3 length equals 14 residues. Trimming took 4 bases from V and 0 from J, leaving 8 bases between them. CDR1 is ENHRY, CDR2 SYGVKD, per germline. DNA for the CDR3: TGTGCCATCAGTGGGGGGAGTAGCACAGATACGCAGTATTTT. The encoded protein is CAISGGSSTDTQYF.

This clonotype showed up just a few times. The chain recombines TRBV12-3 or TRBV12-4 with TRBJ2-1; unclear D gene. The CDR3 is 11 residues long. V lost 3 bases and J lost 10, with 7 bases in between. Here the CDR3 reads CASSFKREQFF. The CDR3 bases are TGTGCCAGCAGTTTTAAAAGGGAGCAGTTCTTC.

This clonotype was seen only a few times. The chain has TRBV7-2 and TRBJ2-3; D ambiguous. This CDR3 has 14 residues. Germline CDR1 reads SGHTA; CDR2 reads FQGNSA. Trimming pared 1 base from V and 6 bases from J, leaving 11 bases between. The CDR3 DNA reads TGTGCCAGCAGCTTAGGGTACCACGGGGATACGCAGTATTTT. Protein sequence: CASSLGYHGDTQYF.

With regard to this clonotype: The junction departs from germline at one end; a sequencing error may be responsible. The chain couples TRBV12-3 or TRBV12-4 to TRBJ2-6, with 8 bases that match TRBD1. This CDR3 region has 16 residues. The CDR3 DNA sequence: TGTGCCTGCAGTTTGGCAGGGGGCGCTGAGGCCAACGTCCTGACTTTC. This codes for CACSLAGGAEANVLTF.

This chain links TRBV5-5 with TRBJ1-1; no firm D call. V was clipped by 0 bases and J by 8 bases, with 14 bases between them. Germline loops: CDR1 SGHKS, CDR2 YYEKEE (reference sequence). There are 14 residues in the CDR3. In DNA, the CDR3 is TGTGCCAGCAGCTTGGAGTCGTGGCAACCCGAAGCTTTCTTT. It codes for CASSLESWQPEAFF.

V gene TRBV11-2 combines with J gene TRBJ2-1, with D unresolved. CDR1 and CDR2 from the germline V gene are SGHAT and FQNNGV. V lost 4 bases, J lost 7 bases, and 14 bases lay in between. The CDR3 contains 14 residues. CDR3 loop: CASSWAGTVNEQFF. CDR3 sequence (DNA): TGTGCCAGCAGCTGGGCAGGTACTGTGAATGAGCAGTTCTTC. Based on the CDR3 plus reference TRBV11-2 and TRBJ2-1, the full variable domain is EAGVAQSPRYKIIEKRQSVAFWCNPISGHATLYWYQQILGQGPKLLIQFQNNGVVDDSQLPKDRFSAERLKGVDSTLKIQPAKLEDSAVYLCASSWAGTVNEQFFGPGTRLTVL.

The sample holds many counts of this clonotype. The chain links TRBV12-3 or TRBV12-4 to TRBJ2-5; tentative D call: TRBD1 (6 bases). Deletions cut 6 bases from V and 2 bases from J, with 10 bases between. The length of the CDR3 is 13 residues. The CDR3 coding sequence is TGTGCCAGCAGACGGACAGTTCAAGAGACCCAGTACTTC. Its protein is CASRRTVQETQYF.

The J gene is TRBJ1-1, the V gene TRBV7-2; no clear D gene. Per germline, CDR1 SGHTA and CDR2 FQGNSA. V was shortened by 3 bases and J by 0 bases, with 14 bases between the two germline ends. This CDR3 region has 16 residues. CDR3 coding DNA: TGTGCCAGCAGCTTCCGGTACAGATCCCTGAACACTGAAGCTTTCTTT. This gives the protein CASSFRYRSLNTEAFF.

This clonotype was counted between two and nine times. This chain connects TRBV7-9 to TRBJ2-7, with D perhaps matching TRBD2 (6 bases). Deletions cut 5 bases from V and 5 bases from J, with 13 bases between. CDR3 size: 13 residues. CDR1 and CDR2 (germline): SEHNR, FQNEAQ (reference sequence). CDR3 amino acids: CASSPARGNEQYF. The CDR3 nucleotides read TGTGCCAGCAGCCCCGCGCGGGGTAACGAGCAGTACTTC.

The chain joins TRBV7-2 to TRBJ2-7; D may correspond to TRBD1 or TRBD2 (5 bases each). The CDR3 loop spans 16 amino acids. V was pared by 1 base and J by 7 bases, with 20 bases between. Germline assignment: CDR1 SGHTA and CDR2 FQGNSA. Here the CDR3 reads CASSLGPSRLGGEQYF. CDR3 DNA sequence: TGTGCCAGCAGCTTAGGTCCTAGCAGGCTTGGGGGTGAGCAGTACTTC.